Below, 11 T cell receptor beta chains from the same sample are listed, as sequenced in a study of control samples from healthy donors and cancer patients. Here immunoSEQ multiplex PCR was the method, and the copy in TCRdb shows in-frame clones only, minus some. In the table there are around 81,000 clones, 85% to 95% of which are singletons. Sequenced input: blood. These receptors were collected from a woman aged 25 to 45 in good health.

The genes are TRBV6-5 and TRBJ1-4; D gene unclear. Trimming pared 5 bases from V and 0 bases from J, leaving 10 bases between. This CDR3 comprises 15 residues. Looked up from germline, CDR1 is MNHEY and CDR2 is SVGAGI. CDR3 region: CASSPLTATNEKLFF. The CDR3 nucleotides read TGTGCCAGCAGTCCCTTAACCGCAACTAATGAAAAACTGTTTTTT.

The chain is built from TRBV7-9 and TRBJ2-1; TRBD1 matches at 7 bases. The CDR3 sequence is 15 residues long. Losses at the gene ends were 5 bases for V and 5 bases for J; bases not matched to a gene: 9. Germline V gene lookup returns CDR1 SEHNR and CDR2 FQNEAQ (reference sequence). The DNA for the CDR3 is TGTGCCAGCAGCGCGACACAGGGGTGGGACAATGAGCAGTTCTTC. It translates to CASSATQGWDNEQFF.

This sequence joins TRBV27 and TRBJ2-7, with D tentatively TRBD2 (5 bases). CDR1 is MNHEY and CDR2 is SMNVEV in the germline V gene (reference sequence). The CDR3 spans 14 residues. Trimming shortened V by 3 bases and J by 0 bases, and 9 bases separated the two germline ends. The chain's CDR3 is CASSLYGSSYEQYF. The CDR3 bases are TGTGCCAGCAGTTTGTATGGGAGCTCCTACGAGCAGTACTTC.

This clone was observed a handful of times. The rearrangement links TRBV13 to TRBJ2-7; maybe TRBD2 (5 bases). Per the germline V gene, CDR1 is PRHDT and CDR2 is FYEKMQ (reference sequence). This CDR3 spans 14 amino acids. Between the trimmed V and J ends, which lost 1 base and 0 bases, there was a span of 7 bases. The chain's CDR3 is CASSLEGSSYEQYF. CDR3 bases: TGTGCCAGCAGCTTAGAAGGGAGCTCCTACGAGCAGTACTTC.

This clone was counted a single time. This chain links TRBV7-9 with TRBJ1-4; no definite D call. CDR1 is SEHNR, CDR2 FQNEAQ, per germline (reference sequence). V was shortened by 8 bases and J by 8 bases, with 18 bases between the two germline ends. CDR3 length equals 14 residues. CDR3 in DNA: TGTGCCAGCCAAACTGGGGTTTCCGACGAAAAACTGTTTTTT. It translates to CASQTGVSDEKLFF.

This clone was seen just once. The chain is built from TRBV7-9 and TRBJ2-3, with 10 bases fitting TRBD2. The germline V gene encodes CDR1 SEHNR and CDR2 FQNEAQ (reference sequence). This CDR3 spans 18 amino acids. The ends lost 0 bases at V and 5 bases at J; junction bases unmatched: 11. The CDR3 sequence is CASSLAFGLAGVGDTQYF. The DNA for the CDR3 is TGTGCCAGCAGCTTAGCTTTCGGCCTAGCGGGGGTTGGAGATACGCAGTATTTT.

The CDR3 DNA is TGTGCCAGCAGTTACGGGGACAACGGCTACACCTTC. This translates into CASSYGDNGYTF. V and J are TRBV6-6 and TRBJ1-2, with D tentatively TRBD1 (6 bases). The germline gives CDR1 MNHNY, CDR2 SVGAGI (reference sequence). There are 12 residues in the CDR3. Trimming cost V 2 bases and J 8 bases, with 9 bases left between them.

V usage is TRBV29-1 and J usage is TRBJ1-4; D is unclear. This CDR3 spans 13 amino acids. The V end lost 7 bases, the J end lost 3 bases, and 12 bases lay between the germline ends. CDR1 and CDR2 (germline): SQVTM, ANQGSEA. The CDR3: CSAELQPNEKLFF. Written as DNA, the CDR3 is TGCAGCGCCGAGTTACAGCCTAATGAAAAACTGTTTTTT. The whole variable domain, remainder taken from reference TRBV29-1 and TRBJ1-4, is SAVISQKPSRDICQRGTSLTIQCQVDSQVTMMFWYRQQPGQSLTLIATANQGSEATYESGFVIDKFPISRPNLTFSTLTVSNMSPEDSSIYLCSAELQPNEKLFFGSGTQLSVL.

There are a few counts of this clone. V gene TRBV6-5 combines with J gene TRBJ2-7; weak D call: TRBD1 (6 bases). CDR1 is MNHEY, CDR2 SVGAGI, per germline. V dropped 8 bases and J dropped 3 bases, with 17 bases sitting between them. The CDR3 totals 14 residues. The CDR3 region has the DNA TGTGCCAGCCTATCTGGACAGTCATTCTACGAGCAGTACTTC. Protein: CASLSGQSFYEQYF.

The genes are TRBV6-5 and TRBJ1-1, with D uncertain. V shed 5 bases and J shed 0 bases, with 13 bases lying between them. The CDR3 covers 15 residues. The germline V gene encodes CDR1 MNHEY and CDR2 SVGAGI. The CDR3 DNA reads TGTGCCAGCAGTCTCGCAGAGTTCATGAACACTGAAGCTTTCTTT. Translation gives CASSLAEFMNTEAFF.

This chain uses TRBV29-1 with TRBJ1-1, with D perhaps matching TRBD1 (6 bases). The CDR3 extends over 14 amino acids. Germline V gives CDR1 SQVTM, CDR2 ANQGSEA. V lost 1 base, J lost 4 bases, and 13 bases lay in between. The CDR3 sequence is CSVEVGGGGTEAFF. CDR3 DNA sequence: TGCAGCGTTGAAGTAGGGGGGGGAGGCACTGAAGCTTTCTTT. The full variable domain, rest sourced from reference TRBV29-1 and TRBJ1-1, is SAVISQKPSRDICQRGTSLTIQCQVDSQVTMMFWYRQQPGQSLTLIATANQGSEATYESGFVIDKFPISRPNLTFSTLTVSNMSPEDSSIYLCSVEVGGGGTEAFFGQGTRLTVV.